These 10 T cell receptor beta chains share one sample of origin, sequenced in a study of T cells in Graves' hyperthyroidism and ophthalmopathy. It was RNA transcripts that yielded the amplified TCR beta CDR3 regions. First-round RT-PCR targeting the TCR CDR3 was performed with the HTBI primer set. In TCRdb, the multiplex PCR reads were re-called with MiXCR into one record per CDR3 protein. This table has under 400,000 distinct CDR3 sequences, over 15% appearing once. Sequenced input: blood. The receptors come from a young man with Graves' hyperthyroidism.

There are a few counts of this clonotype. This sequence joins TRBV12-5 and TRBJ2-1; 9 nucleotides align to TRBD1. This CDR3 is built from 13 residues. Germline CDR1 LGHNT, CDR2 FRNRAP. The ends lost 7 bases at V and 7 bases at J; junction bases unmatched: 5. CDR3 in amino acids: CASATDRGNEQFF. In nucleotides, the CDR3 is TGTGCTAGTGCCACGGACAGGGGTAATGAGCAGTTCTTC.

V gene TRBV29-1 combines with J gene TRBJ2-3; TRBD2 agrees at 8 bases. Unmatched junction bases numbered 7, after V lost 5 bases and J lost 3 bases. The germline CDR1 and CDR2 sequences are SQVTM and ANQGSEA. This CDR3 comprises 14 residues. CDR3 nucleotides: TGCAGCGTTCAAGCGGGAGATTATACAGATACGCAGTATTTT. It specifies CSVQAGDYTDTQYF.

This clonotype was found a few times. This clone may be a read error of a much larger clone one base away. The rearrangement joins TRBV29-1 to TRBJ2-3, with 13 bases lining up with TRBD2. J was trimmed by 2 bases and V by 8 bases; bases with no gene match: 7. CDR3 length: 15 amino acids. In germline, CDR1 is SQVTM, CDR2 ANQGSEA. CDR3 region: CSFAGLAGFTDTQYF. The DNA for the CDR3 is TGCAGCTTTGCGGGACTAGCGGGGTTCACAGATACGCAGTATTTT.

At least ten counts were recorded for this clonotype. The gene calls are TRBV28 and TRBJ2-7; the D is unclear. The germline V and J ends were trimmed by 8 bases and 4 bases, with 3 bases remaining between them. The length of the CDR3 is 9 residues. Germline V lookup: CDR1 MDHEN, CDR2 SYDVKM. CDR3 nucleotides: TGTGCCAGCGGATACGAGCAGTACTTC. As protein: CASGYEQYF.

This clonotype appeared a few times. The V gene is TRBV19, the J gene TRBJ2-1, with TRBD2 matching over 9 bases. CDR3 length: 11 residues. Germline V gene lookup returns CDR1 LNHDA and CDR2 SQIVND (reference sequence). Trimming removed 11 bases from V and 6 bases from J; junction bases left unmatched: 2. CDR3 protein: CAVTSGNEQFF. CDR3 DNA: TGTGCCGTGACTAGCGGCAATGAGCAGTTCTTC. The entire variable domain, with the rest obtained from reference TRBV19 and TRBJ2-1, is as follows: DGGITQSPKYLFRKEGQNVTLSCEQNLNHDAMYWYRQDPGQGLRLIYYSQIVNDFQKGDIAEGYSVSREKKESFPLTVTSAQKNPTAFYLCAVTSGNEQFFGPGTRLTVL.

This clonotype was recorded at least ten times. J is TRBJ2-1 and V is TRBV7-9, with 7 nucleotides matching TRBD2. The CDR3 runs 13 residues. With 4 bases clipped from V and 6 bases from J, the junction kept 3 bases outside the gene matches. Germline V gene sequence: CDR1 SEHNR, CDR2 FQNEAQ (reference sequence). The CDR3 region has the DNA TGTGCCAGCAGCTGGGACTACCGCAATGAGCAGTTCTTC. This codes for CASSWDYRNEQFF.

The chain recombines TRBV3-1 with TRBJ1-5, with no clear D. The CDR3 runs 15 residues. Germline V gene data show CDR1 as LGHDT and CDR2 as YNNKEL (reference sequence). Trimming pared 1 base from V and 0 bases from J, leaving 7 bases between. The CDR3 DNA reads TGTGCCAGCAGCCAAGGACGGAATAGCAATCAGCCCCAGCATTTT. Translation gives CASSQGRNSNQPQHF.

This clonotype was counted many times. The rearrangement joins TRBV5-1 to TRBJ2-1; 11 bases fit TRBD2. CDR1 SGHRS and CDR2 YFSETQ come from the germline V gene. The CDR3 contains 15 residues. V dropped 3 bases and J dropped 7; count of bases not matched to a gene: 6. CDR3 loop: CASSSTGTSGNEQFF. For the CDR3, the DNA is TGCGCCAGCAGCTCGACCGGGACTAGCGGAAATGAGCAGTTCTTC.

The CDR3 sequence: CASTHGGAGRALNTQYF. The DNA of the CDR3 is TGTGCCAGCACACACGGGGGTGCCGGGAGGGCCTTGAATACGCAGTATTTT. This sequence joins TRBV6-1 and TRBJ2-3; 8 bases map to TRBD2. V lost 7 bases, J lost 7 bases, and 19 bases stayed unmatched. The germline V gene has CDR1 MNHNS and CDR2 SASEGT. The CDR3 runs to 17 residues.

With regard to this clonotype: Germline is not matched at one junction end, which may reflect a read error. This chain uses TRBV5-5 with TRBJ2-7; 7 bases are shared with TRBD1. This CDR3 contains 16 residues. Germline V lookup: CDR1 SGHKS, CDR2 YYEKEE (reference sequence). The CDR3: CASGLSGLRGREGQYF. CDR3 coding DNA: TGTGCCAGCGGCTTGAGTGGCTTAAGGGGGCGCGAAGGGCAGTACTTC.